A single sample is the source of the 31 T cell receptor beta chains below, sequenced in a study of control samples from healthy donors and cancer patients. Only in-frame clones appear in the TCRdb table, and some are missing; sequencing was by immunoSEQ multiplex PCR. The repertoire consists of 160,000 or so clones, with roughly 94% occurring once and the leading ten covering about 15%. Sequences were obtained from PBMCs. The origin of the receptors is a man aged 55 to 70 with colorectal cancer.

The chain has TRBV7-2 and TRBJ2-5; D is undetermined. V shed 1 base and J shed 7 bases, with 4 bases lying between them. Germline-derived CDR1 and CDR2 are SGHTA and FQGNSA. The CDR3 consists of 11 residues. CDR3 coding DNA: TGTGCCAGCAGCTTAGGGGTGACCCAGTACTTC. Its protein is CASSLGVTQYF. Complete variable domain (other parts from reference TRBV7-2 and TRBJ2-5): GAGVSQSPSNKVTEKGKDVELRCDPISGHTALYWYRQSLGQGLEFLIYFQGNSAPDKSGLPSDRFSAERTGGSVSTLTIQRTQQEDSAVYLCASSLGVTQYFGPGTRLLVL.

This clone was seen a single time. At one end, the junction sequence differs from germline, possibly due to a read error. The J gene is TRBJ1-5, the V gene TRBV19, with D perhaps TRBD1 (6 bases). Germline V gene sequence: CDR1 LNHDA, CDR2 SQIVND (reference sequence). This CDR3 has 17 residues. CDR3 loop: CASSISAGVGGDQSQHF. The CDR3 DNA is TGTGCCAGTAGTATAAGTGCAGGGGTCGGAGGGGATCAGTCCCAGCATTTT.

In this sample, this clone turned up once. V and J are TRBV19 and TRBJ2-3; D possibly uses TRBD1 or TRBD2 (5 bases each). The V end lost 8 bases, the J end lost 2 bases, and 14 bases lay between the germline ends. CDR1 is LNHDA and CDR2 is SQIVND in the germline V gene (reference sequence). The CDR3 has 14 residues. CDR3 protein: CASQRPGATDTQYF. For the CDR3, the DNA is TGTGCCAGTCAACGTCCCGGGGCCACAGATACGCAGTATTTT. Supplemented by reference TRBV19 and TRBJ2-3, the full variable domain reads DGGITQSPKYLFRKEGQNVTLSCEQNLNHDAMYWYRQDPGQGLRLIYYSQIVNDFQKGDIAEGYSVSREKKESFPLTVTSAQKNPTAFYLCASQRPGATDTQYFGPGTRLTVL.

This clone has only one observation. The chain is built from TRBV6-4 and TRBJ2-3; D might be TRBD2 (6 bases). The CDR3 consists of 16 residues. Germline lookup yields CDR1 MRHNA and CDR2 SNTAGT. The V gene lost 5 bases and the J gene lost 5 bases, with 20 bases spanning the gap. In DNA form, the CDR3 reads TGTGCCAGCAGTCCCTCGACTACGACTAGTAGAGATACGCAGTATTTT. Its translation is CASSPSTTTSRDTQYF.

This clone occurred once. The chain is built from TRBV5-1 and TRBJ1-4; the D gene is possibly TRBD1 (5 bases). The V end lost 1 base, the J end lost 0 bases, and 10 bases lay between the germline ends. The CDR3 is 16 amino acids. From germline, CDR1 is SGHRS and CDR2 YFSETQ. DNA for the CDR3: TGCGCCAGCAGCTTGAGGGGAGGGGCAACTAATGAAAAACTGTTTTTT. Translation: CASSLRGGATNEKLFF.

The J gene is TRBJ1-4, the V gene TRBV10-3; the D gene is possibly TRBD1 (5 bases). Germline V lookup: CDR1 ENHRY, CDR2 SYGVKD. The CDR3 has 14 residues. V lost 3 bases to trimming and J lost 5 bases, with 10 bases between them. The CDR3, as DNA: TGTGCCATCAGTGAAGGGACTACCAATGAAAAACTGTTTTTT. It encodes CAISEGTTNEKLFF.

The gene calls are TRBV19 and TRBJ2-7; tentative D call: TRBD1 (6 bases). V lost 5 bases to trimming and J lost 1 base, with 15 bases between them. Looked up from germline, CDR1 is LNHDA and CDR2 is SQIVND (reference sequence). CDR3 size: 15 residues. CDR3 sequence reads: CASSLTGPSSYEQYF. CDR3 nucleotides: TGTGCCAGTAGTCTAACAGGGCCTTCTTCCTACGAGCAGTACTTC.

This rearrangement joins TRBV6-2 or TRBV6-3 to TRBJ2-1, with TRBD2 matching over 9 bases. Losses at the gene ends were 2 bases for V and 2 bases for J; bases not matched to a gene: 10. This CDR3 is built from 18 residues. Germline CDR1 is MNHEY and CDR2 is SVGEGT. CDR3: CASSYGLVAGVTYNEQFF. As DNA, the CDR3 is TGTGCCAGCAGTTACGGGCTTGTAGCGGGGGTTACCTACAATGAGCAGTTCTTC.

This rearrangement joins TRBV7-9 to TRBJ1-3; D is possibly TRBD1 (5 bases). In germline, CDR1 is SEHNR, CDR2 FQNEAQ (reference sequence). The germline V and J ends were trimmed by 5 bases and 0 bases, with 20 bases remaining between them. CDR3 length: 18 residues. For the CDR3, the DNA is TGTGCCAGCAGCATATACGGGAGGCAGGGTTACTCTGGAAACACCATATATTTT. Its translation is CASSIYGRQGYSGNTIYF.

This chain connects TRBV19 to TRBJ1-4; 9 nucleotides line up with TRBD1. J lost 4 bases, V lost 6 bases, and 6 bases had no gene match. This CDR3 contains 15 residues. The germline gives CDR1 LNHDA, CDR2 SQIVND (reference sequence). CDR3 protein: CASRDGQGFNEKLFF. The CDR3 DNA sequence: TGTGCCAGTAGGGACGGACAGGGGTTTAATGAAAAACTGTTTTTT.

V gene TRBV27 combines with J gene TRBJ1-2; D remains ambiguous. Trimming took 0 bases from V and 4 from J, leaving 18 bases between them. This CDR3 has 17 amino acids. Germline V gives CDR1 MNHEY, CDR2 SMNVEV (reference sequence). The CDR3 DNA reads as TGTGCCAGCAGTTTATCGGTACCCTTGGGAAGAGGCTATGGCTACACCTTC. This sequence encodes CASSLSVPLGRGYGYTF.

This sequence joins TRBV5-8 and TRBJ2-1, with a possible D match to TRBD2 (7 bases). The CDR3 covers 16 residues. Germline V CDR1 and CDR2: SGHTS, YDEGEE. The V and J ends lost 2 bases and 3 bases respectively, with 15 bases between them. CDR3 nucleotides: TGTGCCAGCAGCTTTAGACGGGGGGCGGACTACAATGAGCAGTTCTTC. Translation: CASSFRRGADYNEQFF.

The chain couples TRBV27 to TRBJ1-5; no clear D gene. Germline V gene lookup returns CDR1 MNHEY and CDR2 SMNVEV (reference sequence). This CDR3 has 15 amino acids. Trimming shortened V by 2 bases and J by 3 bases, and 11 bases separated the two germline ends. The chain's CDR3 is CASSLVFRPNQPQHF. The CDR3 nucleotides are TGTGCCAGCAGTTTAGTCTTTAGGCCCAATCAGCCCCAGCATTTT.

V is TRBV5-1 and J is TRBJ2-2; weak D call: TRBD2 (6 bases). Between the trimmed V and J ends, which lost 4 bases and 3 bases, there was a span of 16 bases. Germline lookup yields CDR1 SGHRS and CDR2 YFSETQ. The CDR3 contains 16 residues. CDR3 DNA sequence: TGCGCCAGCAGCGCCCGGAGGGCTCTGGACACCGGGGAGCTGTTTTTT. As protein: CASSARRALDTGELFF.

V gene TRBV27 combines with J gene TRBJ1-1; D uncertain. Germline assignment: CDR1 MNHEY and CDR2 SMNVEV (reference sequence). Trimming removed 2 bases at V and 1 base at J, with 5 bases between. There are 13 residues in the CDR3. CDR3 nucleotide sequence: TGTGCCAGCAGTTTAAAGGGGAACACTGAAGCTTTCTTT. This sequence encodes CASSLKGNTEAFF.

This clone was recorded once. V gene TRBV19 combines with J gene TRBJ2-2; 7 nucleotides match TRBD2. Per germline, CDR1 LNHDA and CDR2 SQIVND (reference sequence). V gave up 3 bases and J gave up 6 bases; unmatched junction bases: 1. This CDR3 spans 13 amino acids. In nucleotides, the CDR3 is TGTGCCAGTAGTATTCTAGCGGCCGGGGAGCTGTTTTTT. It specifies CASSILAAGELFF.

The chain has TRBV10-1 and TRBJ1-2; 7 nucleotides match TRBD1. After removal of 6 bases from V and 8 bases from J, the junction contained 3 bases not matched to a gene. The CDR3 has 11 residues. Germline assignment: CDR1 WNHNN and CDR2 SYGVQD (reference sequence). The CDR3 reads CASRHRGGYTF. As DNA, the CDR3 is TGCGCCAGCAGACACAGGGGAGGCTACACCTTC.

J is TRBJ1-3 and V is TRBV7-9; D ambiguous. Per germline, CDR1 SEHNR and CDR2 FQNEAQ (reference sequence). Trimming left V 5 bases short and J 3 bases short, with 8 bases between. This CDR3 region has 13 residues. CDR3 nucleotides: TGTGCCAGCAGCCCGATTCATGGAAACACCATATATTTT. The encoded protein is CASSPIHGNTIYF.

The J gene is TRBJ1-5, the V gene TRBV10-3, with D possibly being TRBD1 (5 bases). Germline CDR1 ENHRY, CDR2 SYGVKD. The CDR3 has 16 residues. Trimming took off 2 bases at V and 1 base at J, with 12 bases between the two ends. This CDR3 reads CAISEVGGGSNQPQHF. The CDR3 DNA reads TGTGCCATCAGTGAGGTTGGGGGAGGCAGCAATCAGCCCCAGCATTTT.

The rearrangement uses TRBV7-7 and TRBJ2-1; 14 bases map to TRBD2. The germline V gene has CDR1 SSHAT and CDR2 FNYEAQ (reference sequence). There are 17 residues in the CDR3. Unmatched junction bases numbered 8, after V lost 5 bases and J lost 5 bases. The CDR3 region has the DNA TGTGCCAGCAGCAGAGGGACTAGCGGGGGCCCAAACAATGAGCAGTTCTTC. Encoded protein: CASSRGTSGGPNNEQFF. Complete variable domain (other parts from reference TRBV7-7 and TRBJ2-1): GAGVSQSPRYKVTKRGQDVTLRCDPISSHATLYWYQQALGQGPEFLTYFNYEAQPDKSGLPSDRFSAERPEGSISTLTIQRTEQRDSAMYRCASSRGTSGGPNNEQFFGPGTRLTVL.

The V gene is TRBV21-1, the J gene TRBJ1-1. TRBV21-1 has pseudogene status. The CDR3 length is 20 residues. The CDR3 here is CASSKGLGQWGEVWNTEAFF. CDR3 bases: TGTGCCAGCAGCAAGGGGTTGGGGCAGTGGGGGGAAGTATGGAACACTGAAGCTTTCTTT.

A remark on this clone: This CDR3 is also generated by other DNA sequences in the sample. The chain combines TRBV7-9 with TRBJ1-1; 7 bases fit TRBD1. V was pared by 1 base and J by 1 base, with 0 bases of the junction left unmatched. Germline CDR1 SEHNR, CDR2 FQNEAQ (reference sequence). The CDR3 spans 14 residues. For the CDR3, the DNA is TGTGCCAGCAGCTTAGGACAGGGGAACACTGAAGCTTTCTTT. Protein product: CASSLGQGNTEAFF.

The chain recombines TRBV6-5 with TRBJ2-3, with TRBD2 identical over 7 bases. V gave up 6 bases and J gave up 0 bases; unmatched junction bases: 6. The germline gives CDR1 MNHEY, CDR2 SVGAGI. The CDR3 spans 15 residues. CDR3: CASRDSSGSTDTQYF. Here the CDR3 DNA reads TGTGCCAGCAGAGACTCTAGCGGTAGCACAGATACGCAGTATTTT.

V usage is TRBV3-1 (or the pseudogene TRBV3-2) and J usage is TRBJ1-6, with unresolved D. The CDR3 length is 13 residues. The ends were cut back, 1 base at V and 7 bases at J, with 5 bases in the middle. In germline, CDR1 is LGHDT, CDR2 YNNKEL (reference sequence). The CDR3 protein is CASSQGSNSPLHF. The CDR3 region has the DNA TGTGCCAGCAGCCAAGGATCCAATTCACCCCTCCACTTT.

The chain recombines TRBV2 with TRBJ1-4; D is ambiguous. The V and J ends lost 4 bases and 3 bases respectively, with 6 bases between them. Germline values: CDR1 SNHLY, CDR2 FYNNEI. The CDR3 totals 13 residues. The CDR3 bases are TGTGCCAGCAGTGCTGGGCCTAATGAAAAACTGTTTTTT. Its protein is CASSAGPNEKLFF.

The chain is built from TRBV10-3 and TRBJ1-1; no clear D. CDR1 and CDR2 (germline): ENHRY, SYGVKD. V was trimmed by 7 bases and J by 3 bases, leaving 6 bases between them. The CDR3 spans 11 residues. The CDR3 region is CAIKGDTEAFF. The CDR3 coding sequence is TGTGCCATCAAGGGTGACACTGAAGCTTTCTTT.

This chain joins TRBV19 and TRBJ1-1, with a possible D match to TRBD1 (6 bases). The CDR3 is made up of 13 amino acids. Trimming took 10 bases from V and 1 from J, leaving 13 bases between them. Germline assignment: CDR1 LNHDA and CDR2 SQIVND (reference sequence). The CDR3 loop reads CATSDRPNTEAFF. The CDR3 DNA is TGTGCCACCTCCGACAGGCCGAACACTGAAGCTTTCTTT.

This chain uses TRBV7-9 with TRBJ2-3; 11 bases match TRBD2. The CDR3 is made up of 16 amino acids. The V gene end was trimmed by 2 bases and the J gene end by 5 bases; junction bases not matched to a gene: 6. Germline CDR1 SEHNR, CDR2 FQNEAQ (reference sequence). CDR3: CASSLQLAGAGDTQYF. The CDR3, as DNA: TGTGCCAGCAGCTTACAACTAGCGGGGGCAGGAGATACGCAGTATTTT.

This chain connects TRBV28 to TRBJ1-6, with D possibly matching TRBD1 (5 bases). Germline CDR1 and CDR2: MDHEN and SYDVKM. Trimming stripped 3 bases from V and 0 bases from J, with 6 bases between. The length of the CDR3 is 15 residues. CDR3 sequence: CASSLGVSYNSPLHF. The CDR3 region has the DNA TGTGCCAGCAGTTTGGGGGTCTCCTATAATTCACCCCTCCACTTT.

The chain employs TRBV19 and TRBJ2-7, with 11 bases fitting TRBD1. Germline assignment: CDR1 LNHDA and CDR2 SQIVND (reference sequence). The CDR3 is 13 amino acids. V lost 11 bases, J lost 3 bases, and 6 bases stayed unmatched. CDR3 bases: TGTGCCCCCCAGGGACAGGGGGACTACGAGCAGTACTTC. As protein: CAPQGQGDYEQYF.

The chain has TRBV5-4 and TRBJ1-1, with 10 bases that match TRBD1. CDR1 is SGHNT and CDR2 is YYREEE in the germline V gene (reference sequence). This CDR3 has 15 amino acids. Losses at the gene ends were 4 bases for V and 2 bases for J; bases not matched to a gene: 5. CDR3 sequence reads: CASSHWTGGNTEAFF. CDR3 nucleotide sequence: TGTGCCAGCAGCCATTGGACAGGGGGAAACACTGAAGCTTTCTTT.